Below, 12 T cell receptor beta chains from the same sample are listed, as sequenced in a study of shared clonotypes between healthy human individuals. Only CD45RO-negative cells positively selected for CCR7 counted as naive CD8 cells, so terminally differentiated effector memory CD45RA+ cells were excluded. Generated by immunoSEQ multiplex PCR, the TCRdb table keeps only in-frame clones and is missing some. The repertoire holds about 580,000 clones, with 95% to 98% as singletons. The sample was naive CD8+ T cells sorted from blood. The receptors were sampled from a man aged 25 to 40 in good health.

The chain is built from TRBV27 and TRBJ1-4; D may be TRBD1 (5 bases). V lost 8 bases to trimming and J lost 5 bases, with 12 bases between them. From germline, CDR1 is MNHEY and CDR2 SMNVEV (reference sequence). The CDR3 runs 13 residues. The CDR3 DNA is TGTGCCAGCCGGGACGGAGCGAATGAAAAACTGTTTTTT. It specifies CASRDGANEKLFF.

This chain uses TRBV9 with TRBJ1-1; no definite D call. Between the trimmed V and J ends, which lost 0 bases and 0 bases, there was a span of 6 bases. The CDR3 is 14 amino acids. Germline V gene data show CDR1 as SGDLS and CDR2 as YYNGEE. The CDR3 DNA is TGTGCCAGCAGCGTAGAGGCATTGAACACTGAAGCTTTCTTT. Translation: CASSVEALNTEAFF.

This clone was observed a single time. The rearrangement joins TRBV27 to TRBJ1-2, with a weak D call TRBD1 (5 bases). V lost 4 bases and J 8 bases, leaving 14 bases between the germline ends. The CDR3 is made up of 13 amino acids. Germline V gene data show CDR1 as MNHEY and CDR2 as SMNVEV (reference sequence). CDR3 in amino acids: CASSWGRERGYTF. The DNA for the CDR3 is TGTGCCAGCAGTTGGGGGAGGGAGAGGGGCTACACCTTC.

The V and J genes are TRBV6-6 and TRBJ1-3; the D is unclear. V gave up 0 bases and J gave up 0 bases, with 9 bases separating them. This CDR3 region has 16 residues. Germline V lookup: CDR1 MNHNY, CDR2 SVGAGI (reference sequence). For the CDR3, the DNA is TGTGCCAGCAGTTACTCCCCCAGCAACTCTGGAAACACCATATATTTT. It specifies CASSYSPSNSGNTIYF.

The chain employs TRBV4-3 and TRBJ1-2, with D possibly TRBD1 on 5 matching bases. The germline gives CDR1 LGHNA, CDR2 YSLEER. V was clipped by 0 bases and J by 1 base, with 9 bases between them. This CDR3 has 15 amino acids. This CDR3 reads CASSQEDSDNYGYTF. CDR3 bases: TGCGCCAGCAGCCAAGAAGACAGTGATAACTATGGCTACACCTTC.

The CDR3 sequence: CASSRTSGSFSSYEQYF. The DNA of the CDR3 is TGTGCCAGCAGCCGTACTAGCGGGAGTTTTTCGTCCTACGAGCAGTACTTC. The chain joins TRBV27 to TRBJ2-7; 11 bases align to TRBD2. CDR1 MNHEY and CDR2 SMNVEV come from the germline V gene (reference sequence). Losses at the gene ends were 6 bases for V and 1 base for J; bases not matched to a gene: 11. The CDR3 loop spans 17 amino acids.

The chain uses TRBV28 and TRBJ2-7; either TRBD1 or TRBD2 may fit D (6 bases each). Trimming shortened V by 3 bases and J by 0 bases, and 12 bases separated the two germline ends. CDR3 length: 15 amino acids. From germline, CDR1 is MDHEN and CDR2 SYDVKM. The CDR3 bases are TGTGCCAGCAGTTTTAGGGGGGTCGTCTCCTACGAGCAGTACTTC. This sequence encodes CASSFRGVVSYEQYF.

CDR3: CASSQRGFRQPQHF. DNA of the CDR3: TGTGCCAGCAGCCAAAGGGGTTTTAGGCAGCCCCAGCATTTT. The gene calls are TRBV28 and TRBJ1-5; TRBD1 is a possible D gene (5 bases). The V end was cut by 6 bases, the J end by 7 bases, with 16 bases between. Looked up from germline, CDR1 is MDHEN and CDR2 is SYDVKM. This CDR3 comprises 14 residues.

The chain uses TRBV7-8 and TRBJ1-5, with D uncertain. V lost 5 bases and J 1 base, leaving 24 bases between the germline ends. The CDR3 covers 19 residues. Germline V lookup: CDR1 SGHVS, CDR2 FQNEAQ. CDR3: CASSQVGSPGSQSNQPQHF. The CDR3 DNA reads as TGTGCCAGCAGCCAAGTCGGTTCCCCAGGATCTCAAAGCAATCAGCCCCAGCATTTT.

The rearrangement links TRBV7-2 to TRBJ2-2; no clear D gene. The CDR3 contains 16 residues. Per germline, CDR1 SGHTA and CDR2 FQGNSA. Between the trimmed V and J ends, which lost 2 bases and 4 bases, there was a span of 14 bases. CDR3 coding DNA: TGTGCCAGCAGCTTAAGTATTGTGTTTACCACCGGGGAGCTGTTTTTT. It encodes CASSLSIVFTTGELFF.

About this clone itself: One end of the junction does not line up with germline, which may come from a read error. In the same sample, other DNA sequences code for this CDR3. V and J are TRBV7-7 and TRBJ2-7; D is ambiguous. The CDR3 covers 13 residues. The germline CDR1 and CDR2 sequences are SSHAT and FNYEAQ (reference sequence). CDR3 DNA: TGTGCTAGCAGCTTAGGACCGAGCTACGAGCAGTACTTC. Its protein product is CASSLGPSYEQYF.

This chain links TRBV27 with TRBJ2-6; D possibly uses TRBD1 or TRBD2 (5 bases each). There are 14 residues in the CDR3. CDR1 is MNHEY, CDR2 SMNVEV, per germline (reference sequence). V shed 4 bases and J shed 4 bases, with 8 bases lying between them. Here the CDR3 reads CASSSGTGANVLTF. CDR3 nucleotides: TGTGCCAGCAGTTCGGGGACCGGGGCCAACGTCCTGACTTTC. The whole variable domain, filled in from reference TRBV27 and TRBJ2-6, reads EAQVTQNPRYLITVTGKKLTVTCSQNMNHEYMSWYRQDPGLGLRQIYYSMNVEVTDKGDVPEGYKVSRKEKRNFPLILESPSPNQTSLYFCASSSGTGANVLTFGAGSRLTVL.